This TCR beta chain is drawn from a study of cytomegalovirus exposure and HLA in healthy donors. Vbeta (60) and Jbeta (13) primers were used in the PCR. This table comes from immunoSEQ multiplex PCR, and its TCRdb copy is limited to in-frame clones, with some not included. The repertoire consists of some 100,000 clones, with approximately 80% occurring once and the leading ten covering roughly 9.7%. CDR3 length: 16 amino acids. With V trimmed by 5 bases and J by 0 bases, 9 bases remained unmatched. Germline V gene lookup returns CDR1 SGHRS and CDR2 YFSETQ. Study results and caveats: Among the CMV-associated chains, three were confirmed in vitro as specific for CMV antigens. According to the study, roughly 180 TCR beta chains were cytomegalovirus-associated. Later analysis identified a missense DCLRE1C variant that was linked to TCR beta V- and J-gene trimming. Most likely, a cluster of highly shared sequence variants arose as a sequencing artifact.

On this clone: Its cognate antigen is unknown.

The TCR originated in a man aged 40-49 years in good health and CMV-seropositive. This sequence joins TRBV5-1 and TRBJ1-1, with 8 positions matching TRBD1. Sequencing used PBMCs. The CDR3 is CASSSGTGLVNTEAFF. The CDR3 nucleotides are TGCGCCAGCAGTTCTGGGACAGGTCTTGTGAACACTGAAGCTTTCTTT. Full variable domain (missing parts from reference TRBV5-1 and TRBJ1-1): KAGVTQTPRYLIKTRGQQVTLSCSPISGHRSVSWYQQTPGQGLQFLFEYFSETQRNKGNFPGRFSGRQFSNSRSEMNVSTLELGDSALYLCASSSGTGLVNTEAFFGQGTRLTVV.